This T cell receptor beta chain was documented in a study of cytomegalovirus exposure and HLA in healthy donors. Primers included in the PCR were 60 Vbeta and 13 Jbeta primers. TCRdb keeps only in-frame clones here, not all; method: immunoSEQ multiplex PCR. This table holds about 120,000 clones, about 80% found once. From germline, CDR1 is GTSNPN and CDR2 SVGIG (reference sequence). The CDR3 extends over 11 amino acids. V lost 3 bases and J 6 bases, leaving 9 bases between the germline ends. The clonotype originates from a human donor in good health. Sequencing was performed on PBMCs. The V and J genes are TRBV30 and TRBJ2-7, with D possibly being TRBD1 (5 bases). This CDR3 reads CAWSKGVEQYF. The CDR3 DNA reads as TGTGCCTGGAGCAAAGGGGTCGAGCAGTACTTC. The whole variable domain, remainder taken from reference TRBV30 and TRBJ2-7, is SQTIHQWPATLVQPVGSPLSLECTVEGTSNPNLYWYRQAAGRGLQLLFYSVGIGQISSEVPQNLSASRPQDRQFILSSKKLLLSDSGFYLCAWSKGVEQYFGPGTRLTVT.